Below are 23 T cell receptor beta chains sequenced from a single sample in a study of PD-L1 blockade in urothelial cancer. Clones were sequenced by immunoSEQ multiplex PCR, and TCRdb holds only the in-frame ones, with some missing. Here the sample spans roughly 50,000 clones, 77% being singletons. Material: PBMCs, obtained around atezolizumab (anti-PD-L1) treatment. The receptors here all came from a man in his 70s with urothelial cancer.

J is TRBJ1-1 and V is TRBV28; 9 nucleotides match TRBD1. The germline V gene has CDR1 MDHEN and CDR2 SYDVKM. The V segment lost 4 bases and the J segment 0 bases; nucleotides outside the gene matches: 12. CDR3 length equals 18 residues. The CDR3 is CASSSITGTGSMNTEAFF. The CDR3 region has the DNA TGTGCCAGCAGTTCGATTACCGGGACAGGGAGCATGAACACTGAAGCTTTCTTT.

The chain links TRBV19 to TRBJ1-4, with a weak D call TRBD1 (5 bases). The ends were cut back, 3 bases at V and 4 bases at J, with 12 bases in the middle. Germline V lookup: CDR1 LNHDA, CDR2 SQIVND (reference sequence). The CDR3 is made up of 15 amino acids. CDR3 amino acids: CASSITGGGNEKLFF. The CDR3 region has the DNA TGTGCCAGTAGTATTACCGGGGGGGGTAATGAAAAACTGTTTTTT.

The rearrangement links TRBV4-1 to TRBJ2-5; TRBD1 aligns across 9 bases. Germline V gene data show CDR1 as MGHRA and CDR2 as YSYEKL. The J segment lost 2 bases and the V segment lost 4 bases, leaving 2 bases of the junction unmatched. The CDR3 extends over 14 amino acids. The DNA of the CDR3 is TGCGCCAGCAGCCCCGGACAGGGGCAAGAGACCCAGTACTTC. Residues: CASSPGQGQETQYF.

This clone appeared once. The CDR3 loop reads CASSQVGIQGSIEQFF. CDR3 in DNA: TGTGCCAGCAGCCAAGTGGGTATACAGGGGTCGATTGAGCAGTTCTTC. The rearrangement uses TRBV14 and TRBJ2-1, with TRBD1 matching over 7 bases. Germline V gives CDR1 SGHDN, CDR2 FVKESK. V was pared by 1 base and J by 9 bases, with 12 bases of the junction left unmatched. This CDR3 is 16 amino acids long.

The V gene is TRBV5-4, the J gene TRBJ2-5; 8 bases match TRBD1. V lost 4 bases, J lost 5 bases, and 10 bases stayed unmatched. This CDR3 has 15 amino acids. CDR1 is SGHNT and CDR2 is YYREEE in the germline V gene (reference sequence). This chain's CDR3 is CASSLGQGALETQYF. CDR3 coding DNA: TGTGCCAGCAGCCTAGGACAGGGAGCTTTGGAGACCCAGTACTTC.

The rearrangement joins TRBV6-5 to TRBJ2-7, with D possibly TRBD2 on 6 matching bases. From germline, CDR1 is MNHEY and CDR2 SVGAGI. This CDR3 comprises 14 residues. V was shortened by 7 bases and J by 4 bases, with 17 bases between the two germline ends. The CDR3: CASTPSVTKYEQYF. The CDR3, as DNA: TGTGCCAGCACCCCTAGCGTCACCAAGTACGAGCAGTACTTC.

The chain couples TRBV19 to TRBJ1-1, with 7 bases fitting TRBD1. V lost 4 bases and J lost 6; bases outside the gene matches: 17. This CDR3 is 17 amino acids long. Germline V lookup: CDR1 LNHDA, CDR2 SQIVND (reference sequence). In DNA, the CDR3 is TGTGCCAGTAGTAAAGCCGGGCGACAGGGATCGGGGGCTGAAGCTTTCTTT. Its translation is CASSKAGRQGSGAEAFF.

This sequence joins TRBV28 and TRBJ1-3, with TRBD1 identical over 7 bases. The V gene end was trimmed by 5 bases and the J gene end by 8 bases; junction bases not matched to a gene: 3. The CDR3 runs to 12 residues. Germline V CDR1 and CDR2: MDHEN, SYDVKM. The CDR3 DNA reads as TGTGCCAGCAGTAGCAGGGGGTACACCATATATTTT. This encodes CASSSRGYTIYF.

A few counts support this clone. V gene TRBV6-6 combines with J gene TRBJ1-1; 10 positions agree with TRBD1. The V and J ends lost 5 bases and 5 bases, in that order; junction bases with no gene match: 11. The germline V gene has CDR1 MNHNY and CDR2 SVGAGI (reference sequence). The CDR3 loop spans 16 amino acids. As DNA, the CDR3 is TGTGCCAGCAGTCCTCCCTTGACAGGGGGCAATACTGAAGCTTTCTTT. Amino acid sequence: CASSPPLTGGNTEAFF.

The gene calls are TRBV7-9 and TRBJ1-1; D remains unclear. The V gene lost 5 bases and the J gene lost 1 base, with 11 bases spanning the gap. The CDR3 contains 14 residues. CDR1 and CDR2 (germline): SEHNR, FQNEAQ (reference sequence). The CDR3 nucleotides are TGTGCCAGCAGCGGCAGGCTCCAGAACACTGAAGCTTTCTTT. Translated, it gives CASSGRLQNTEAFF. Drawing the rest from reference TRBV7-9 and TRBJ1-1, the complete variable domain is DTGVSQNPRHKITKRGQNVTFRCDPISEHNRLYWYRQTLGQGPEFLTYFQNEAQLEKSRLLSDRFSAERPKGSFSTLEIQRTEQGDSAMYLCASSGRLQNTEAFFGQGTRLTVV.

The chain employs TRBV5-6 and TRBJ2-7, with D uncertain. With 4 bases removed from V and 0 bases from J, the gap between germline ends came to 2 bases. CDR1 is SGHDT and CDR2 is YYEEEE in the germline V gene. The CDR3 is made up of 11 amino acids. CDR3 protein: CASSRSYEQYF. CDR3 sequence (DNA): TGTGCCAGCAGCCGCTCCTACGAGCAGTACTTC.

The CDR3 region has the DNA TGTGCCAGCTCACCTAGCGGCCAAGGGGAGACCCAGTACTTC. It codes for CASSPSGQGETQYF. J is TRBJ2-5 and V is TRBV18, with D possibly matching TRBD2 (6 bases). Germline values: CDR1 KGHSH, CDR2 LQKENI. Trimming removed 3 bases at V and 5 bases at J, with 13 bases between. The CDR3 spans 14 residues.

The CDR3: CTLQTGILEKLFF. CDR3 coding DNA: TGTACCCTCCAGACAGGGATATTAGAAAAACTGTTTTTT. The chain uses TRBV10-3 and TRBJ1-4; 7 nucleotides match TRBD1. The CDR3 contains 13 residues. Germline loops: CDR1 ENHRY, CDR2 SYGVKD.

The V and J genes are TRBV6-1 and TRBJ2-3; 8 nucleotides align to TRBD1. Germline V gene sequence: CDR1 MNHNS, CDR2 SASEGT. With V trimmed by 6 bases and J by 1 base, 3 bases remained unmatched. This CDR3 region has 14 residues. The CDR3 is CASRDRARTDTQYF. The CDR3 region has the DNA TGTGCCAGCAGGGACAGGGCCCGCACAGATACGCAGTATTTT.

The chain links TRBV4-1 to TRBJ1-3; possible D gene TRBD1, 6 bases. CDR1 MGHRA and CDR2 YSYEKL come from the germline V gene. Trimming took 1 base from V and 4 from J, leaving 11 bases between them. CDR3 length: 15 residues. The chain's CDR3 is CASSQATGWGNTIYF. In DNA, the CDR3 is TGCGCCAGCAGCCAAGCCACAGGGTGGGGAAACACCATATATTTT.

The chain combines TRBV20-1 with TRBJ1-1; D is unclear. Germline V CDR1 and CDR2: DFQATT, SNEGSKA (reference sequence). Trimming took 3 bases from V and 5 from J, leaving 7 bases between them. The CDR3 is made up of 11 amino acids. The CDR3 nucleotides are TGCAGTGCTAGGGAGGAAACTGAAGCTTTCTTT. It yields the protein CSAREETEAFF.

This clone was observed a few times. The chain recombines TRBV14 with TRBJ1-1; D is possibly TRBD1 (5 bases). The CDR3 consists of 15 residues. Trimming pared 0 bases from V and 6 bases from J, leaving 14 bases between. The V gene's germline CDR1 is SGHDN and CDR2 FVKESK. CDR3 nucleotide sequence: TGTGCCAGCAGCCAAGATTTCGCAGGGATGGCTGAAGCTTTCTTT. Residues: CASSQDFAGMAEAFF.

This chain connects TRBV28 to TRBJ1-1, with TRBD1 as a possible D gene (5 bases). Trimming took off 6 bases at V and 7 bases at J, with 15 bases between the two ends. This CDR3 spans 13 amino acids. Looked up from germline, CDR1 is MDHEN and CDR2 is SYDVKM. The CDR3 nucleotides are TGTGCCAGCAGGGTTGGGGGGGTAGGTGAAGCTTTCTTT. It codes for CASRVGGVGEAFF.

The chain combines TRBV7-3 with TRBJ2-1; tentative D call: TRBD2 (6 bases). Germline CDR1 reads SGHTA; CDR2 reads FQGTGA. This CDR3 spans 16 amino acids. V was trimmed by 1 base and J by 1 base, leaving 11 bases between them. DNA of the CDR3: TGTGCCAGCAGCTTAAGGCCTAGCGAGTCCTACAATGAGCAGTTCTTC. It specifies CASSLRPSESYNEQFF.

This clone was seen only once. V and J are TRBV7-9 and TRBJ1-1, with D unclear. Per the germline V gene, CDR1 is SEHNR and CDR2 is FQNEAQ (reference sequence). V gave up 6 bases and J gave up 0 bases, with 5 bases separating them. The CDR3 has 12 residues. CDR3 region: CASSYMNTEAFF. The CDR3 DNA reads as TGTGCCAGCAGTTATATGAACACTGAAGCTTTCTTT.

This sequence joins TRBV19 and TRBJ2-7, with 14 nucleotides matching TRBD2. The ends lost 3 bases at V and 5 bases at J; junction bases unmatched: 3. CDR1 is LNHDA and CDR2 is SQIVND in the germline V gene (reference sequence). CDR3 length: 15 residues. The CDR3 DNA reads TGTGCCAGTAGTATCGGGACTAGCGGGAGCGACGAGCAGTACTTC. Translation gives CASSIGTSGSDEQYF.

This chain joins TRBV5-1 and TRBJ2-5; possible D gene TRBD1, 6 bases. Germline values: CDR1 SGHRS, CDR2 YFSETQ. V lost 0 bases and J lost 0, with 9 bases in between. The CDR3 is 15 residues long. The CDR3 bases are TGCGCCAGCAGCTTGGTGGGGGCATACCAAGAGACCCAGTACTTC. Its translation: CASSLVGAYQETQYF.

This clone was picked up a small number of times. This sequence joins TRBV4-3 and TRBJ1-4, with TRBD1 matching 7 bases. The CDR3 contains 18 residues. Germline V gene data show CDR1 as LGHNA and CDR2 as YSLEER. J gave up 0 bases and V 3 bases, and 10 bases lay outside the gene matches. The CDR3 is CASSQATGTVSTNEKLFF. In DNA form, the CDR3 reads TGCGCCAGCAGCCAGGCTACCGGGACAGTCTCAACTAATGAAAAACTGTTTTTT.